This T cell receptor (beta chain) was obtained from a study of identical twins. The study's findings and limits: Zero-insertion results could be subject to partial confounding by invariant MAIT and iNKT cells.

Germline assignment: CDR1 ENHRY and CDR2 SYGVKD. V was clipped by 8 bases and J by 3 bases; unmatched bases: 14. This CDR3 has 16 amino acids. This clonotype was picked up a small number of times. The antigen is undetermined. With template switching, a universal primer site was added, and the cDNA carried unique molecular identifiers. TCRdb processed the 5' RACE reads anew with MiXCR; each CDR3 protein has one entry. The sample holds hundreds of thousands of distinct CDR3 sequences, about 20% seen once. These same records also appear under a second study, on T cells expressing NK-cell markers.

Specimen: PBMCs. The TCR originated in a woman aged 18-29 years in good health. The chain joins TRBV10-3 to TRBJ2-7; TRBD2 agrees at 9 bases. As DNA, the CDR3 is TGTGCCATCCGGGGTAGCGGGGGTCTGGCTTACTACGAGCAGTACTTC. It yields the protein CAIRGSGGLAYYEQYF.